This TCR beta chain was obtained from a study of T cells in Graves' hyperthyroidism and ophthalmopathy. In regard to this clonotype: Its specificity is unknown.

Hyperthyroidism patients were newly diagnosed, had disease duration under 2 months, and were aged 18 to 65 years. Criteria for exclusion of patients were uncontrolled infection, other autoimmune disease, pregnancy or lactation. It was approximately 9.7 ml of fresh peripheral blood that supplied the PBMCs. The study, taken as a whole, reports: Most clonotypes expanded in the thyroid (above 0.001) were also present in blood.

RNA transcripts yielded amplified TCR beta CDR3 regions. TCR CDR3 underwent first-round RT-PCR with the HTBI primer set. TCRdb re-analysed the multiplex PCR reads in MiXCR, keeping a single row per CDR3 protein. Of nearly 750,000 distinct CDR3 sequences detected, roughly 32% appear once; the ten largest clones hold around 29%. Germline CDR1 and CDR2: SEHNR and FQNEAQ (reference sequence). Trimming shortened V by 1 base and J by 4 bases, and 16 bases separated the two germline ends. The CDR3 sequence is 16 residues long. This receptor was taken from a middle-aged woman with Graves' hyperthyroidism. The rearrangement links TRBV7-9 to TRBJ1-2; a possible D gene is TRBD1 (5 bases). The sequencing sample was made of blood. CDR3 sequence (DNA): TGTGCCAGCAGCTTAGATTGGGCCAGGGACCCCTATGGCTACACCTTC. Translation gives CASSLDWARDPYGYTF.